A selection of T cell receptor beta chains follows, all from one sample in a study of cytomegalovirus exposure and HLA in healthy donors. This table comes from immunoSEQ multiplex PCR, and its TCRdb copy is limited to in-frame clones, with some not included. Seen here are approximately 180,000 clones, around 80% observed once, and the top ten hold about 3.8%. Sequences were obtained from PBMCs. The receptors originated from a woman in her sixties or seventies in good health and CMV-seropositive. The CDR3 runs from the conserved cysteine through the conserved F or W. A D gene is named only where the DNA matches it firmly. Size is stated for part of the rows, as once, few or many counts, or as a class when the clone is expanded.

abundance: NA; j_gene: TRBJ2-2; d_gene: NA; v_gene: TRBV18; CDR3nt: TGTGCCAGCTCACCTTCTAGCACCGGGGAGCTGTTTTTT; CDR3aa: CASSPSSTGELFF
abundance: once; j_gene: TRBJ2-7; d_gene: TRBD1; v_gene: TRBV15; CDR3nt: TGTGCCACCAGCAGAGCTGACGACAGGGGGATCTACGAGCAGTACTTC; CDR3aa: CATSRADDRGIYEQYF
abundance: NA; j_gene: TRBJ1-2; d_gene: NA; v_gene: TRBV28; CDR3nt: TGTGCCAGCAGTTTGCGTTATGGCTACACCTTC; CDR3aa: CASSLRYGYTF
abundance: few; j_gene: TRBJ2-7; d_gene: TRBD2; v_gene: TRBV28; CDR3nt: TGTGCCAGCGGGGACTATATCTACGAGCAGTACTTC; CDR3aa: CASGDYIYEQYF
abundance: few; j_gene: TRBJ1-2; d_gene: TRBD1; v_gene: TRBV7-9; CDR3nt: TGTGCCAGCAGCTTAAGGACAGGGGGTGGGTATGGCTACACCTTC; CDR3aa: CASSLRTGGGYGYTF
abundance: NA; j_gene: TRBJ2-1; d_gene: NA; v_gene: TRBV27; CDR3nt: TGTGCCAGCAGTTTTTCGGATGAGCAGTTCTTC; CDR3aa: CASSFSDEQFF
abundance: NA; j_gene: TRBJ2-5; d_gene: TRBD2; v_gene: TRBV7-3; CDR3nt: TGTGCCAGCAGCCACCCTTGGCGGGACTATTTCTACTTC; CDR3aa: CASSHPWRDYFYF
abundance: NA; j_gene: TRBJ1-5; d_gene: NA; v_gene: TRBV28; CDR3nt: TGTGCCAGCAGTTCCCCTAGGACGGGGGGCAATCAGCCCCAGCATTTT; CDR3aa: CASSSPRTGGNQPQHF
abundance: NA; j_gene: TRBJ2-3; d_gene: NA; v_gene: TRBV7-8; CDR3nt: TGTGCCAGCAGCTTAAAATCCAGGGCATTAGATACGCAGTATTTT; CDR3aa: CASSLKSRALDTQYF
abundance: NA; j_gene: TRBJ1-2; d_gene: NA; v_gene: TRBV28; CDR3nt: TGTGCCAGCAGTTTATTCCCCGGGGGTGGAGGCTATGGCTACACCTTC; CDR3aa: CASSLFPGGGGYGYTF
abundance: few; j_gene: TRBJ2-1; d_gene: NA; v_gene: TRBV2; CDR3nt: TGTGCCAGCAGTGACGACATAGGAGGGAGAAATGAGCAGTTCTTC; CDR3aa: CASSDDIGGRNEQFF
abundance: NA; j_gene: TRBJ2-3; d_gene: TRBD2; v_gene: TRBV27; CDR3nt: TGTGCCAGCAGTTCCTGGACTAGCGGGGAGAAAGATACGCAGTATTTT; CDR3aa: CASSSWTSGEKDTQYF
abundance: once; j_gene: TRBJ2-5; d_gene: NA; v_gene: TRBV19; CDR3nt: TGTGCCAGTAGTATTTTGGGGGGTAGAAAAGAGACCCAGTACTTC; CDR3aa: CASSILGGRKETQYF
abundance: many; j_gene: TRBJ2-2; d_gene: NA; v_gene: TRBV2; CDR3nt: TGTGCCAGCAGTCTTGTACAAACCGGGGAGCTGTTTTTT; CDR3aa: CASSLVQTGELFF
abundance: NA; j_gene: TRBJ2-1; d_gene: NA; v_gene: TRBV27; CDR3nt: TGTGCCAGCAGTCCCGCGGGGCTAGAACGGCAGTTCTTC; CDR3aa: CASSPAGLERQFF
abundance: NA; j_gene: TRBJ2-7; d_gene: TRBD1; v_gene: TRBV18; CDR3nt: TGTGCCAGCTCACCACCGGGACAGGCGCCCTACGAGCAGTACTTC; CDR3aa: CASSPPGQAPYEQYF
abundance: NA; j_gene: TRBJ2-7; d_gene: TRBD2; v_gene: TRBV28; CDR3nt: TGTGCCAGCAGTTCTATAGGACTAGCGGGGGCCTACGAGCAGTACTTC; CDR3aa: CASSSIGLAGAYEQYF
abundance: NA; j_gene: TRBJ1-2; d_gene: NA; v_gene: TRBV11-2; CDR3nt: TGTGCCAGCAGCCCTGGACAGCATAACTATGGCTACACCTTC; CDR3aa: CASSPGQHNYGYTF
abundance: NA; j_gene: TRBJ1-5; d_gene: TRBD1; v_gene: TRBV7-9; CDR3nt: TGTGCCAGCAGCCTTGGACAGGTTAGCAATCAGCCCCAGCATTTT; CDR3aa: CASSLGQVSNQPQHF
abundance: NA; j_gene: TRBJ2-1; d_gene: TRBD2; v_gene: TRBV29-1; CDR3nt: TGCAGCGTTGCAACTAGCGGGGACTACAATGAGCAGTTCTTC; CDR3aa: CSVATSGDYNEQFF
abundance: NA; j_gene: TRBJ2-5; d_gene: TRBD1; v_gene: TRBV19; CDR3nt: TGTGCCAGTAGTCCACGGACAGGGGGTGGATTGGCCCAGTACTTC; CDR3aa: CASSPRTGGGLAQYF
abundance: once; j_gene: TRBJ2-4; d_gene: TRBD2; v_gene: TRBV19; CDR3nt: TGTGCCAGTAGTATGAGCGGGGGGGCGGTGGCTATAGCCAAAAACATTCAGTACTTC; CDR3aa: CASSMSGGAVAIAKNIQYF
abundance: NA; j_gene: TRBJ1-3; d_gene: NA; v_gene: TRBV28; CDR3nt: TGTGCCAGCACTCCTCCCGGGGGGCACGGGGGAAACACCATATATTTT; CDR3aa: CASTPPGGHGGNTIYF
abundance: NA; j_gene: TRBJ2-3; d_gene: TRBD2; v_gene: TRBV7-2; CDR3nt: TGTGCCAGCAGCTTTTTTAGCGGGGGCGGAACAGATACGCAGTATTTT; CDR3aa: CASSFFSGGGTDTQYF
abundance: NA; j_gene: TRBJ1-6; d_gene: NA; v_gene: TRBV5-1; CDR3nt: TGCGCCAGCATAGGGAGGAGCTCCTATAATTCACCCCTCCACTTT; CDR3aa: CASIGRSSYNSPLHF
abundance: NA; j_gene: TRBJ1-4; d_gene: NA; v_gene: TRBV28; CDR3nt: TGTGCCAGCAGTCCCCCCCGTAGCGGTAATGAAAAACTGTTTTTT; CDR3aa: CASSPPRSGNEKLFF
abundance: NA; j_gene: TRBJ2-2; d_gene: TRBD2; v_gene: TRBV5-6; CDR3nt: TGTGCCAGCAGCTCCAGACTAGCGGGGGGCCACACCGGGGAGCTGTTTTTT; CDR3aa: CASSSRLAGGHTGELFF
abundance: once; j_gene: TRBJ1-6; d_gene: NA; v_gene: TRBV9; CDR3nt: TGTGCCAGCAGCGTAGAACTGCGGGACTCCTATAATTCACCCCTCCACTTT; CDR3aa: CASSVELRDSYNSPLHF
abundance: NA; j_gene: TRBJ1-1; d_gene: TRBD1; v_gene: TRBV5-1; CDR3nt: TGCGCCAGCAGCTTGGAGGGGGCGAACACTGAAGCTTTCTTT; CDR3aa: CASSLEGANTEAFF
abundance: NA; j_gene: TRBJ2-7; d_gene: TRBD1; v_gene: TRBV4-1; CDR3nt: TGCGCCAGCAGCCAAGCGGGACAGGGGATTTACGAGCAGTACTTC; CDR3aa: CASSQAGQGIYEQYF
abundance: once; j_gene: TRBJ2-2; d_gene: NA; v_gene: TRBV14; CDR3nt: TGTGCCAGCAGCCCACCAGGATACCCTACGAACACCGGGGAGCTGTTTTTT; CDR3aa: CASSPPGYPTNTGELFF
abundance: NA; j_gene: TRBJ1-4; d_gene: TRBD1; v_gene: TRBV5-1; CDR3nt: TGCGCCAGCAGCCCCGGGACAGGGGTGACTAATGAAAAACTGTTTTTT; CDR3aa: CASSPGTGVTNEKLFF
abundance: NA; j_gene: TRBJ2-3; d_gene: TRBD2; v_gene: TRBV7-7; CDR3nt: TGTGCCAGCAGCTTAGGTTTAGCGGGGGGCGATACGCAGTATTTT; CDR3aa: CASSLGLAGGDTQYF
abundance: NA; j_gene: TRBJ2-7; d_gene: NA; v_gene: TRBV27; CDR3nt: TGTGCCAGCAGTTTAATCCAGGGATCCACCTACGAGCAGTACTTC; CDR3aa: CASSLIQGSTYEQYF
abundance: NA; j_gene: TRBJ1-1; d_gene: TRBD1; v_gene: TRBV18; CDR3nt: TGTGCCAGCTCACCACCCCAGGGGGCTAGGAACACTGAAGCTTTCTTT; CDR3aa: CASSPPQGARNTEAFF
abundance: NA; j_gene: TRBJ2-3; d_gene: NA; v_gene: TRBV7-8; CDR3nt: TGTGCCAGCAGCTTATCTTCTAGCACAGATACGCAGTATTTT; CDR3aa: CASSLSSSTDTQYF
abundance: NA; j_gene: TRBJ1-5; d_gene: NA; v_gene: TRBV6-6; CDR3nt: TGTGCCAGCAGTTACACACGAAGGGGTCCGAATCAGCCCCAGCATTTT; CDR3aa: CASSYTRRGPNQPQHF